These T cell receptor beta chains were read from a single sample in a study of post-analysis software for immune sequencing data. TCRdb passed the PCR reads through MiXCR, listing each CDR3 protein once. The table records 600,000 to 750,000 distinct CDR3 sequences, around 64% of them present only once. Sequenced material: blood. Receptor source: a girl aged 2-15 years with multiple sclerosis. The conserved cysteine and the conserved F or W are not part of the CDR3 here. Each record gives: clone size, V gene, J gene, CDR3 length, CDR3 protein. Size is stated for part of the rows, as once, few or many counts, or as a class when the clone is expanded.

size: .
V: TRBV20-1
J: .
length: 13
CDR3: SARRLAGGSYEQY

size: .
V: TRBV5-1
J: TRBJ1-4
length: 12
CDR3: ASSFFFTNEKLF

size: once
V: TRBV5-1
J: TRBJ2-3
length: 15
CDR3: ASKPALTSGRTDTQY

size: .
V: TRBV28
J: TRBJ2-1
length: 16
CDR3: ASRSGTGLLARASGQF

size: .
V: TRBV20-1
J: TRBJ2-5
length: 11
CDR3: SASQGGRETQY

size: .
V: TRBV6-6
J: TRBJ2-3
length: 14
CDR3: ASSYSRQGGTDTQY

size: few
V: TRBV20-1
J: TRBJ2-1
length: 14
CDR3: SASSGQGIITNEQF

size: .
V: TRBV29-1
J: TRBJ1-2
length: 9
CDR3: SGTGGGGYT

size: .
V: TRBV28
J: TRBJ2-1
length: 15
CDR3: ASSLLGSGTGYNEQF

size: .
V: TRBV2
J: TRBJ2-5
length: 11
CDR3: ASTGLYQETQY

size: few
V: TRBV4-3
J: TRBJ2-5
length: 14
CDR3: ASSQEGRGSQETQY

size: few
V: TRBV29-1
J: TRBJ1-5
length: 11
CDR3: SVSSGLNQPQH

size: few
V: TRBV15
J: TRBJ2-7
length: 13
CDR3: ATSREPGDPLEQY

size: .
V: TRBV5-1
J: TRBJ2-1
length: 10
CDR3: ASSLTEGEQF

size: .
V: TRBV7-6
J: TRBJ1-2
length: 11
CDR3: ASSETGVGGYT

size: few
V: TRBV3-1
J: TRBJ1-2
length: 13
CDR3: ASSQVLDAYYGYT

size: .
V: TRBV10-3
J: TRBJ1-1
length: 12
CDR3: AISDLKPNTEAF

size: .
V: TRBV7-9
J: TRBJ2-1
length: 12
CDR3: ASSSSTGGQRQF

size: .
V: TRBV2
J: TRBJ2-3
length: 13
CDR3: ASSLLTSGSDTQY

size: .
V: TRBV11-1
J: TRBJ2-4
length: 13
CDR3: ASSRRAGATNIQY

size: few
V: TRBV6-5
J: TRBJ2-5
length: 14
CDR3: ASSYSWAGQEETQY

size: few
V: TRBV5-1
J: TRBJ2-7
length: 12
CDR3: ASSLGDRTGEQY

size: .
V: TRBV20-1
J: TRBJ2-1
length: 10
CDR3: SLQNSYNEQF

size: .
V: TRBV10-3
J: TRBJ2-3
length: 12
CDR3: AIRMGASTDTQY

size: .
V: TRBV29-1
J: TRBJ2-1
length: 9
CDR3: SARTWDEQF

size: .
V: TRBV30
J: TRBJ1-5
length: 11
CDR3: AWSVNRGQPQH

size: few
V: TRBV29-1
J: TRBJ2-3
length: 12
CDR3: SAPLAGRGDTQY

size: .
V: TRBV28
J: TRBJ2-3
length: 9
CDR3: ASSLFDTQY

size: few
V: TRBV7-2
J: TRBJ2-3
length: 17
CDR3: ASSLLALGGAAIVDTQY

size: .
V: TRBV5-5
J: TRBJ2-4
length: 15
CDR3: ASSSLTGEEAKNIQY

size: few
V: TRBV5-1
J: TRBJ2-1
length: 13
CDR3: ASSLGSSLYNEQF

size: .
V: TRBV20-1
J: TRBJ2-3
length: 13
CDR3: SAVYWAGGSSAQY

size: .
V: TRBV7-6
J: TRBJ2-5
length: 14
CDR3: ASSRGGLAGRETQY

size: .
V: TRBV7-2
J: TRBJ1-2
length: 11
CDR3: ASSRERTGDYT

size: .
V: TRBV20-1
J: TRBJ2-3
length: 13
CDR3: SARDPRESTDTQY

size: .
V: TRBV20-1
J: TRBJ1-5
length: 15
CDR3: SAIRGHGGESNQPQH

size: .
V: TRBV7-2
J: TRBJ2-1
length: 13
CDR3: ASSQAGLAGNEQF

size: few
V: TRBV29-1
J: TRBJ1-2
length: 10
CDR3: SVGGGDYGYT

size: .
V: TRBV10-3
J: TRBJ2-3
length: 12
CDR3: AINGEGKADTQY

size: .
V: TRBV7-9
J: TRBJ2-3
length: 14
CDR3: ASSLGGGPPTDTQY

size: .
V: TRBV20-1
J: TRBJ1-2
length: 13
CDR3: SARASGYKDYGYT

size: .
V: TRBV3-1
J: TRBJ2-1
length: 10
CDR3: ASSRVLDEQF

size: few
V: TRBV29-1
J: TRBJ1-2
length: 10
CDR3: SALQGNYGYT

size: .
V: TRBV28
J: TRBJ2-7
length: 13
CDR3: ASSLALAGAAEQY

size: .
V: TRBV7-9
J: TRBJ2-7
length: 13
CDR3: ASSLGGGTNYEQY

size: .
V: TRBV27
J: TRBJ1-5
length: 13
CDR3: ASSLIAGGGQPQH

size: .
V: TRBV7-6
J: TRBJ2-3
length: 13
CDR3: ASPTGGSAGDTQY

size: .
V: TRBV20-1
J: TRBJ2-4
length: 9
CDR3: SALGQTHQY

size: once
V: TRBV7-8
J: TRBJ2-1
length: 13
CDR3: ASTPRRVGYNEQF

size: .
V: TRBV6-4
J: TRBJ2-1
length: 13
CDR3: ASSEDPSSYNEQF

size: .
V: TRBV6-1
J: TRBJ2-5
length: 13
CDR3: ASSYGTSGKETQY

size: .
V: TRBV5-6
J: TRBJ2-7
length: 15
CDR3: ASSPVGEQRLRDEQY

size: .
V: TRBV20-1
J: TRBJ2-3
length: 12
CDR3: SARDLGRTDTQY

size: .
V: TRBV20-1
J: TRBJ2-7
length: 13
CDR3: SAPLAGARGYEQY

size: .
V: TRBV5-1
J: TRBJ2-5
length: 13
CDR3: ASSLFLAGEETQY

size: few
V: TRBV7-9
J: TRBJ2-7
length: 17
CDR3: ASSLAQAGTSGSAYEQY

size: few
V: TRBV29-1
J: TRBJ2-1
length: 11
CDR3: SVGAGDYNEQF

size: .
V: TRBV20-1
J: TRBJ2-3
length: 11
CDR3: SELRVRTDTQY